This entry describes one TCR beta chain. What it recognizes is unknown. Germline V CDR1 and CDR2: GTSNPN, SVGIG (reference sequence). J was trimmed by 6 bases and V by 0 bases; bases with no gene match: 6. The CDR3 consists of 15 residues. The study ran its PCR with 60 Vbeta and 13 Jbeta primers. Generated by immunoSEQ multiplex PCR, the TCRdb table keeps only in-frame clones and is missing some. The table has 85,000 to 90,000 clones, about 75% seen once. The data stem from a study of cytomegalovirus exposure and HLA in healthy donors. Study-wide points: Researchers reported in a later analysis that a missense DCLRE1C variant was tied to TCR beta V- and J-gene trimming. Productive rates of about 87% or about 30% were seen for most TCR beta V segments in an earlier analysis.

The TCR sequence derives from a young man in good health and CMV-seropositive. The specimen sequenced was PBMCs. The V gene is TRBV30, the J gene TRBJ2-2; 8 nucleotides match TRBD1. The CDR3 protein is CAWSVARGHAGELFF. CDR3 DNA sequence: TGTGCCTGGAGTGTCGCCAGGGGGCACGCCGGGGAGCTGTTTTTT.